This section outlines one T cell receptor beta chain sequence together with its context. Its antigen is not known. The data stem from a study of shared clonotypes between healthy human individuals. Looking at the study overall: Participating donors consisted of two women and a few men aged 18 to 49.

General study findings and limits: Exclusively blood specimens were collected; tissue repertoires likely differ. Generation probability values for non-shared clonotypes were lower than those for clonotypes shared by all four donors. Although depth was large, rarefaction showed that sequencing of the sorted subsets was incomplete.

Assay: immunoSEQ multiplex PCR; the TCRdb copy retains only in-frame clones and omits some. The table shows around 2.1 million clones, with 90% to 96% occurring only once. The receptor was isolated from a man aged 18-30 years in good health. The sample consisted of naive CD4+ T cells sorted from blood. As to subset: CD45RA+ positively selected.

The DNA for the CDR3 is TGTGCCAGCAGCAAAGCTGGGACAGGGTCCTACGAGCAGTACTTC. Amino acids: CASSKAGTGSYEQYF. The V gene is TRBV7-2, the J gene TRBJ2-7; 9 bases are a match to TRBD1. This CDR3 has 15 residues. J gave up 1 base and V 5 bases, and 6 bases lay outside the gene matches. Per the germline V gene, CDR1 is SGHTA and CDR2 is FQGNSA.